The next 27 T cell receptor beta chains were all read from a single sample in a study of blood T cell repertoires in COVID-19. Using immunoSEQ multiplex PCR, the repertoire was profiled, and TCRdb retains in-frame clones only, with some absent. The repertoire consists of 60,000 to 75,000 clones, with 91% occurring once and the leading ten covering less than 9%. The sequenced material came from peripheral blood. The source is a man in his forties with COVID-19, enrolled during active disease.

This clone was detected once. The chain is built from TRBV3-1 (or the pseudogene TRBV3-2) and TRBJ1-2, with D maybe TRBD1 (6 bases). CDR1 and CDR2 from the germline V gene are LGHDT and YNNKEL (reference sequence). Trimming removed 0 bases from V and 12 bases from J, with 20 bases in between. The CDR3 is 15 residues long. The CDR3 bases are TGTGCCAGCAGCCAAGACGGACAGTTGGGTTTGCTACACACCTTC. Amino acid sequence: CASSQDGQLGLLHTF.

The rearrangement joins TRBV5-5 to TRBJ1-1, with TRBD1 matching over 7 bases. Germline trimming cut 4 bases from V and 3 bases from J; bases unmatched to any gene: 3. The CDR3 covers 13 residues. The germline gives CDR1 SGHKS, CDR2 YYEKEE (reference sequence). Written as DNA, the CDR3 is TGTGCCAGCAGCCAACAGGGGTACACTGAAGCTTTCTTT. It specifies CASSQQGYTEAFF.

The chain joins TRBV11-3 to TRBJ2-2; TRBD1 agrees at 8 bases. Germline CDR1 SGHNT, CDR2 YENEEA. V gave up 1 base and J gave up 2 bases; unmatched junction bases: 6. This CDR3 has 17 amino acids. For the CDR3, the DNA is TGTGCCAGCAGCTTAGTTGGCACAGGGGGTAACACCGGGGAGCTGTTTTTT. As protein: CASSLVGTGGNTGELFF. Complete variable domain (other parts from reference TRBV11-3 and TRBJ2-2): EAGVVQSPRYKIIEKKQPVAFWCNPISGHNTLYWYLQNLGQGPELLIRYENEEAVDDSQLPKDRFSAERLKGVDSTLKIQPAELGDSAVYLCASSLVGTGGNTGELFFGEGSRLTVL.

V and J are TRBV19 and TRBJ2-6; 10 bases map to TRBD1. V dropped 6 bases and J dropped 2; count of bases not matched to a gene: 1. Germline CDR1 is LNHDA and CDR2 is SQIVND (reference sequence). This CDR3 has 15 amino acids. CDR3 bases: TGTGCCAGTAGGACAGGGGGCGCTGGGGCCAACGTCCTGACTTTC. This encodes CASRTGGAGANVLTF.

V is TRBV27 and J is TRBJ2-5, with TRBD1 matching over 10 bases. This CDR3 has 14 residues. CDR1 is MNHEY and CDR2 is SMNVEV in the germline V gene (reference sequence). J lost 4 bases, V lost 4 bases, and 3 bases had no gene match. CDR3 amino acids: CASSSGDRGETQYF. In DNA, the CDR3 is TGTGCCAGCAGTTCCGGGGACAGGGGAGAGACCCAGTACTTC.

This clone was observed a single time. This chain uses TRBV30 with TRBJ2-7, with D possibly TRBD2 on 5 matching bases. The V gene's germline CDR1 is GTSNPN and CDR2 SVGIG (reference sequence). V lost 4 bases and J 0 bases, leaving 10 bases between the germline ends. The CDR3 sequence is 13 residues long. The CDR3 sequence: CAWIKGDSYEQYF. DNA for the CDR3: TGTGCCTGGATAAAGGGAGACTCCTACGAGCAGTACTTC.

The count of this clone is one. The rearrangement joins TRBV5-1 to TRBJ2-6; no definite D call. Trimming left V 1 base short and J 3 bases short, with 8 bases between. CDR1 SGHRS and CDR2 YFSETQ come from the germline V gene. The CDR3 length is 15 residues. DNA for the CDR3: TGCGCCAGCAGCTTGTTCAGTGGTGGGGCCAACGTCCTGACTTTC. It encodes CASSLFSGGANVLTF.

The chain carries TRBV19 and TRBJ1-2; D is perhaps TRBD1 (5 bases). There are 13 residues in the CDR3. Germline lookup yields CDR1 LNHDA and CDR2 SQIVND (reference sequence). Trimming stripped 9 bases from V and 0 bases from J, with 11 bases between. CDR3 in amino acids: CASSDSTNYGYTF. The CDR3 bases are TGTGCCAGCTCCGACAGCACTAACTATGGCTACACCTTC.

On this clone: At one of its ends the junction is not consistent with the germline gene, which may arise from a read error. The V gene is TRBV2, the J gene TRBJ2-5; D not certain. The CDR3 is 13 amino acids. Germline values: CDR1 SNHLY, CDR2 FYNNEI. As DNA, the CDR3 is TGTGCCAGCAGCGAAGCTAGAAAAGAGACCCAGTACTTC. It specifies CASSEARKETQYF.

The table lists this clone with a count of one. The chain uses TRBV9 and TRBJ2-1; 7 bases match TRBD1. CDR1 and CDR2 (germline): SGDLS, YYNGEE. V lost 1 base and J lost 10; bases outside the gene matches: 5. This CDR3 has 13 residues. Here the CDR3 DNA reads TGTGCCAGCAGCGTACAGGGGGTTGGAGAGCAGTTCTTC. It translates to CASSVQGVGEQFF.

The chain has TRBV19 and TRBJ2-3; tentatively, D is TRBD1 (5 bases). Germline lookup yields CDR1 LNHDA and CDR2 SQIVND (reference sequence). The V end was cut by 5 bases, the J end by 4 bases, with 13 bases between. This CDR3 spans 14 amino acids. CDR3 loop: CASSSRVSADTQYF. In nucleotides, the CDR3 is TGTGCCAGTAGTTCCAGGGTAAGCGCAGATACGCAGTATTTT.

This sequence joins TRBV19 and TRBJ2-6, with D perhaps TRBD1 (6 bases). Per the germline V gene, CDR1 is LNHDA and CDR2 is SQIVND (reference sequence). V was cut by 0 bases and J by 0 bases, with 6 bases left in between. The length of the CDR3 is 16 residues. CDR3 DNA sequence: TGTGCCAGTAGTATAGAAGGGGGCTCTGGGGCCAACGTCCTGACTTTC. This sequence encodes CASSIEGGSGANVLTF.

The rearrangement joins TRBV6-4 to TRBJ2-2, with a weak D call TRBD2 (6 bases). Germline-derived CDR1 and CDR2 are MRHNA and SNTAGT. The V gene lost 0 bases and the J gene lost 8 bases, with 7 bases spanning the gap. CDR3 length: 13 amino acids. The CDR3 loop is CASSDSAGGELFF. CDR3 nucleotides: TGTGCCAGCAGTGACTCGGCGGGGGGGGAGCTGTTTTTT.

V and J are TRBV7-6 and TRBJ1-4; the match to TRBD1 covers 11 bases. V shed 4 bases, J shed 8 bases, and the junction held 6 bases outside the gene matches. This CDR3 comprises 15 residues. Germline CDR1 and CDR2: SGHVS and FNYEAQ. The CDR3 loop reads CASSYRDRGWEKLFF. The CDR3 DNA reads as TGTGCCAGCAGCTACCGGGACAGGGGGTGGGAAAAACTGTTTTTT. The variable domain in full, completed from reference TRBV7-6 and TRBJ1-4, reads GAGVSQSPRYKVTKRGQDVALRCDPISGHVSLYWYRQALGQGPEFLTYFNYEAQQDKSGLPNDRFSAERPEGSISTLTIQRTEQRDSAMYRCASSYRDRGWEKLFFGSGTQLSVL.

The chain joins TRBV28 to TRBJ1-1; D unclear. V lost 5 bases and J 0 bases, leaving 7 bases between the germline ends. Germline V gene sequence: CDR1 MDHEN, CDR2 SYDVKM. This CDR3 is 13 amino acids long. The CDR3 spells CASSPNLNTEAFF. The DNA of the CDR3 is TGTGCCAGCAGTCCCAACTTGAACACTGAAGCTTTCTTT.

The chain combines TRBV6-5 with TRBJ1-2; D may be TRBD1 (6 bases). The CDR3 totals 15 residues. The germline gives CDR1 MNHEY, CDR2 SVGAGI. The V gene lost 2 bases and the J gene lost 10 bases, with 20 bases spanning the gap. The CDR3 DNA sequence: TGTGCCAGCAGTTACGATTTAGGCAGGACAGACCTCTACACCTTC. It is translated as CASSYDLGRTDLYTF.

The rearrangement joins TRBV5-1 to TRBJ1-3, with 8 bases that match TRBD1. The trim removed 0 bases at V and 1 base at J, leaving 9 bases unmatched. Germline V gives CDR1 SGHRS, CDR2 YFSETQ. The CDR3 covers 18 residues. CDR3 nucleotides: TGCGCCAGCAGCTTGGCGCCGGGGACAGGAGGTTCTGGAAACACCATATATTTT. Amino acids: CASSLAPGTGGSGNTIYF.

The chain has TRBV5-4 and TRBJ2-3; D might be TRBD2 (5 bases). Trimming took off 4 bases at V and 5 bases at J, with 14 bases between the two ends. Looked up from germline, CDR1 is SGHNT and CDR2 is YYREEE (reference sequence). The CDR3 loop spans 14 amino acids. Written as DNA, the CDR3 is TGTGCCAGCAGCACCTCGGACGAGGGAGATACGCAGTATTTT. It encodes CASSTSDEGDTQYF.

The chain links TRBV28 to TRBJ1-1; 10 nucleotides match TRBD1. The CDR3 length is 14 residues. Germline V gene data show CDR1 as MDHEN and CDR2 as SYDVKM. Germline trimming cut 6 bases from V and 4 bases from J; bases unmatched to any gene: 5. The CDR3 DNA is TGTGCCAGCAGGCTGACAGGGGGCGGCACTGAAGCTTTCTTT. Amino acids: CASRLTGGGTEAFF.

This chain joins TRBV5-6 and TRBJ1-1; D remains unclear. Germline V gene data show CDR1 as SGHDT and CDR2 as YYEEEE. The CDR3 length is 15 residues. Trimming cost V 2 bases and J 4 bases, with 15 bases left between them. CDR3 in amino acids: CASSFLGEAFTEAFF. DNA of the CDR3: TGTGCCAGCAGCTTTCTGGGAGAGGCATTCACTGAAGCTTTCTTT.

The chain uses TRBV7-8 and TRBJ1-1, with D possibly TRBD1 on 6 matching bases. Germline CDR1 is SGHVS and CDR2 is FQNEAQ. This CDR3 is 16 amino acids long. V lost 5 bases and J 5 bases, leaving 21 bases between the germline ends. The CDR3 bases are TGTGCCAGCAGCCGCGGACAGATCCTCGAGGGGACTGAAGCTTTCTTT. Translated, it gives CASSRGQILEGTEAFF.

The V call is TRBV7-6, the J call TRBJ1-3; D is unresolved. This CDR3 comprises 16 residues. CDR1 and CDR2 from the germline V gene are SGHVS and FNYEAQ. Between the trimmed V and J ends, which lost 5 bases and 0 bases, there was a span of 14 bases. The CDR3 bases are TGTGCCAGCAGCCCCGACCCGGCGGGCTCTGGAAACACCATATATTTT. It is translated as CASSPDPAGSGNTIYF.

The chain employs TRBV7-9 and TRBJ2-5; D is unresolved. V was clipped by 4 bases and J by 3 bases, with 3 bases between them. Germline loops: CDR1 SEHNR, CDR2 FQNEAQ (reference sequence). The CDR3 has 11 residues. CDR3 in amino acids: CASSSKETQYF. The CDR3 bases are TGTGCCAGCAGCTCTAAAGAGACCCAGTACTTC.

This chain links TRBV10-3 with TRBJ2-7; 8 bases are a match to TRBD1. This CDR3 has 15 amino acids. Germline V gene lookup returns CDR1 ENHRY and CDR2 SYGVKD. V shed 5 bases and J 6 bases; nucleotides not matched to a gene: 12. The CDR3 region has the DNA TGTGCCATCAGTAAAACCGGGACAGGAAAGCTCGAGCAGTACTTC. As protein: CAISKTGTGKLEQYF.

V gene TRBV19 combines with J gene TRBJ2-7, with a tentative D call TRBD2 (5 bases). The CDR3 has 14 residues. V was clipped by 5 bases and J by 1 base, with 12 bases between them. Per the germline V gene, CDR1 is LNHDA and CDR2 is SQIVND (reference sequence). Here the CDR3 reads CASSPRTESYEQYF. CDR3 DNA: TGTGCCAGTAGTCCACGGACTGAGTCCTACGAGCAGTACTTC.

V usage is TRBV2 and J usage is TRBJ1-6, with TRBD1 as a possible D gene (5 bases). Trimming shortened V by 10 bases and J by 11 bases, and 21 bases separated the two germline ends. CDR1 SNHLY and CDR2 FYNNEI come from the germline V gene. The CDR3 contains 14 residues. This CDR3 reads CATAGRSPMPPLHF. The CDR3 DNA follows: TGTGCCACCGCGGGACGAAGCCCCATGCCACCCCTCCACTTT.

The gene calls are TRBV7-2 and TRBJ2-5; 8 nucleotides match TRBD2. This CDR3 comprises 14 residues. Germline trimming cut 5 bases from V and 1 base from J; bases unmatched to any gene: 3. CDR1 SGHTA and CDR2 FQGNSA come from the germline V gene. CDR3 region: CASSKSGGQETQYF. As DNA, the CDR3 is TGTGCCAGCAGCAAAAGCGGGGGCCAAGAGACCCAGTACTTC.